This T cell receptor beta chain was captured in a study of blood T cell repertoires in COVID-19. The V end lost 7 bases, the J end lost 2 bases, and 8 bases lay between the germline ends. The CDR3 loop spans 12 amino acids. Germline V gives CDR1 SNHLY, CDR2 FYNNEI. This clone was seen more than once but under ten times. In the same sample, other DNA sequences code for this CDR3. Sequencing was performed with immunoSEQ multiplex PCR; in TCRdb, only in-frame clones are kept and a portion is missing. The profile shows about 330,000 clones, roughly 85% of them singletons. This clonotype originated in a human donor in a cohort sampled during active COVID-19. The specimen was peripheral blood. This chain joins TRBV2 and TRBJ1-2; a weak D match, TRBD1 (6 bases). The DNA for the CDR3 is TGTGCCAGCAATAGGGGGAACTATGGCTACACCTTC. Translation: CASNRGNYGYTF.